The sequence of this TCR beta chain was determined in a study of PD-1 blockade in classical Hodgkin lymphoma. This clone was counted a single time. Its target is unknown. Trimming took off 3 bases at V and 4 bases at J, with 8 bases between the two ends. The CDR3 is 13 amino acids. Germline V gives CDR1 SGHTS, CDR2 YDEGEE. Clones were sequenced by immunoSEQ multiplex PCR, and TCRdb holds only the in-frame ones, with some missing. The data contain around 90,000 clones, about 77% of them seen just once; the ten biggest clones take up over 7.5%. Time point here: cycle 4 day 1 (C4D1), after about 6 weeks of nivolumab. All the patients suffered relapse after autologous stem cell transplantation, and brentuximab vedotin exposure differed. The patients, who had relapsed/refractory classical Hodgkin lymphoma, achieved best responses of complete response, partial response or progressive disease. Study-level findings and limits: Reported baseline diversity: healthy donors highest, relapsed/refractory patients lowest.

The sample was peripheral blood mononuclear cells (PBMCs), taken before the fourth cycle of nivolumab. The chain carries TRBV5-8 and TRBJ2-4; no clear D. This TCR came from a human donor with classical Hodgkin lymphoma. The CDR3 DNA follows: TGTGCCAGCAGCTCTGGAGAGAAAAACATTCAGTACTTC. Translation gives CASSSGEKNIQYF.